The 12 T cell receptor beta chains reported below all come from one sample, sequenced in a study of T-cell reconstitution after alpha-beta-depleted transplantation in children (dated by TCRdb to between 2015 and 2016). The library was produced with PCR. Sequencing relied on an Illumina HiSeq 2500. TCR library preparation used molecular barcoding, with unique molecular identifiers applied to normalize quantification of the TCRbeta repertoire. The public reads were reprocessed in TCRdb via fastp at Q25 and MiXCR, keeping in-frame beta chains. One record per CDR3 amino acid sequence lists the most common genes and DNA. The sample yields more than 450,000 distinct CDR3 sequences; approximately 16% were counted once. 3.3% of the sample is in the top ten clones. This material consisted of PBMCs from the stem cell graft donor, taken from the stem cell graft. Receptors were obtained from a human donor who donated a stem cell graft to a child with acute lymphoblastic leukemia.

J is TRBJ1-1 and V is TRBV20-1, with D unresolved. The V and J ends lost 3 bases and 2 bases respectively, with 10 bases between them. Germline CDR1 is DFQATT and CDR2 is SNEGSKA (reference sequence). The CDR3 consists of 13 residues. CDR3 in DNA: TGCAGTGCTAGGGATTTCAGAAACACTGAAGCTTTCTTT. This codes for CSARDFRNTEAFF.

The J gene is TRBJ2-1, the V gene TRBV3-1, with 12 positions matching TRBD2. The CDR3 is 17 amino acids. CDR1 is LGHDT and CDR2 is YNNKEL in the germline V gene (reference sequence). The V segment lost 1 base and the J segment 7 bases; nucleotides outside the gene matches: 8. CDR3 in amino acids: CASSQGALAGGFNEQFF. The CDR3 DNA is TGTGCCAGCAGCCAAGGGGCACTAGCGGGAGGATTTAATGAGCAGTTCTTC.

V usage is TRBV5-1 and J usage is TRBJ2-7, with D possibly matching TRBD1 (6 bases). Germline V gene sequence: CDR1 SGHRS, CDR2 YFSETQ. CDR3 length: 15 residues. Trimming removed 7 bases at V and 3 bases at J, with 20 bases between. As DNA, the CDR3 is TGCGCCAGCGGCAGGGGCGGTAACGAGAACTACGAGCAGTACTTC. Its protein product is CASGRGGNENYEQYF.

This clonotype was observed a few times. This chain connects TRBV12-3 or TRBV12-4 to TRBJ2-1, with 10 bases lining up with TRBD1. Trimming at V came to 5 bases and at J to 4 bases, leaving 5 bases not matched to a gene. This CDR3 is built from 15 residues. CDR3 sequence (DNA): TGTGCCAGCAGTCGGGACAGGGGAGGGTACAATGAGCAGTTCTTC. This sequence encodes CASSRDRGGYNEQFF.

The table lists this clonotype with a few counts. V and J are TRBV25-1 and TRBJ1-2, with D perhaps TRBD1 (6 bases). This CDR3 region has 14 residues. Germline lookup yields CDR1 MGHDK and CDR2 SYGVNS. Trimming pared 1 base from V and 6 bases from J, leaving 12 bases between. CDR3 amino acids: CASSEFVAGDGYTF. CDR3 sequence (DNA): TGTGCCAGCAGTGAATTCGTAGCAGGGGATGGCTACACCTTC.

This clonotype appeared a few times. V usage is TRBV7-9 and J usage is TRBJ2-1, with D possibly TRBD2 on 6 matching bases. Germline lookup yields CDR1 SEHNR and CDR2 FQNEAQ (reference sequence). The CDR3 length is 16 residues. Trimming left V 4 bases short and J 4 bases short, with 17 bases between. DNA for the CDR3: TGTGCCAGCAGCTCCGACGTAGCGGCTAATTACAATGAGCAGTTCTTC. This gives the protein CASSSDVAANYNEQFF.

The chain joins TRBV5-1 to TRBJ1-2; D might be TRBD1 (6 bases). The CDR3 sequence is 15 residues long. Germline CDR1 SGHRS, CDR2 YFSETQ. V lost 4 bases, J lost 0 bases, and 13 bases lay in between. CDR3 sequence: CASSPGQSSNYGYTF. The DNA for the CDR3 is TGCGCCAGCAGCCCAGGACAGAGTTCTAACTATGGCTACACCTTC.

This clonotype was counted only a few times. The J gene is TRBJ1-1, the V gene TRBV5-4, with D maybe TRBD1 (5 bases). Trimming removed 3 bases at V and 1 base at J, with 13 bases between. The CDR3 has 15 residues. Looked up from germline, CDR1 is SGHNT and CDR2 is YYREEE (reference sequence). DNA for the CDR3: TGTGCCAGCAGCTGGGACGTTCGCACGAACACTGAAGCTTTCTTT. It specifies CASSWDVRTNTEAFF.

Only one count was recorded for this clonotype. The J gene is TRBJ2-1, the V gene TRBV11-3; D possibly corresponds to TRBD2 (6 bases). Germline CDR1 SGHNT, CDR2 YENEEA. The CDR3 has 15 amino acids. V was pared by 3 bases and J by 2 bases, with 11 bases between. The CDR3 DNA follows: TGTGCCAGCAGCTTCTTTAGCGGACCCTACAATGAGCAGTTCTTC. It codes for CASSFFSGPYNEQFF.

The chain has TRBV2 and TRBJ1-5; tentative D call: TRBD1 (6 bases). V lost 8 bases and J lost 0, with 14 bases in between. The CDR3 contains 15 residues. Germline CDR1 reads SNHLY; CDR2 reads FYNNEI. DNA for the CDR3: TGTGCCAGCGGGTCTAGACAGGATAGCAATCAGCCCCAGCATTTT. Its protein is CASGSRQDSNQPQHF.

The rearrangement links TRBV3-1 to TRBJ1-6; 7 bases agree with TRBD1. Germline V CDR1 and CDR2: LGHDT, YNNKEL (reference sequence). V lost 10 bases and J lost 4; bases outside the gene matches: 16. The CDR3 extends over 17 amino acids. CDR3 loop: CATSPQIGTEYNSPLHF. CDR3 DNA: TGTGCCACCTCCCCCCAGATCGGGACAGAGTATAATTCACCCCTCCACTTT.

This clonotype was detected only a few times. V usage is TRBV5-1 and J usage is TRBJ1-3; D not certain. CDR3 size: 15 residues. Germline V lookup: CDR1 SGHRS, CDR2 YFSETQ. V lost 4 bases to trimming and J lost 0 bases, with 11 bases between them. DNA for the CDR3: TGCGCCAGCAGCCCCAACGACGGCTCTGGAAACACCATATATTTT. This codes for CASSPNDGSGNTIYF.